The 18 T cell receptor beta chains below were found in one sample sequenced in a study of STAT5B mutations in CD4+ large granular lymphocyte leukemia. The data were produced by immunoSEQ multiplex PCR, yet TCRdb's version contains in-frame clones alone and is incomplete. The table includes 34,000 or so clones, 70% to 90% detected once. Sequencing was done on a sample of CD4+ T cells from blood buffy coats. These receptors all come from a human donor in good health.

Only one count was recorded for this clone. CDR3 loop: CASSHRGDEQFF. CDR3 DNA: TGTGCCAGCAGCCACAGGGGGGATGAGCAGTTCTTC. The chain links TRBV7-3 to TRBJ2-1; 8 bases align to TRBD1. The germline V gene has CDR1 SGHTA and CDR2 FQGTGA. The junction had 2 bases not matched to a gene; V was cut back by 5 bases and J by 8 bases. The CDR3 is made up of 12 amino acids. The full variable domain, rest sourced from reference TRBV7-3 and TRBJ2-1, is GAGVSQTPSNKVTEKGKYVELRCDPISGHTALYWYRQSLGQGPEFLIYFQGTGAADDSGLPNDRFFAVRPEGSVSTLKIQRTERGDSAVYLCASSHRGDEQFFGPGTRLTVL.

The rearrangement links TRBV2 to TRBJ1-1; D might be TRBD1 (6 bases). There are 14 residues in the CDR3. V was trimmed by 10 bases and J by 1 base, leaving 16 bases between them. Germline lookup yields CDR1 SNHLY and CDR2 FYNNEI. The CDR3 here is CATTGRMRNTEAFF. The CDR3 DNA follows: TGTGCCACCACAGGGCGGATGAGGAACACTGAAGCTTTCTTT.

The chain joins TRBV7-9 to TRBJ1-1; the D is unclear. Germline V gene data show CDR1 as SEHNR and CDR2 as FQNEAQ (reference sequence). This CDR3 is built from 12 residues. Deletions cut 3 bases from V and 6 bases from J, with 8 bases between. CDR3 nucleotides: TGTGCCAGCAGCTTTCATGGCTCTGAAGCTTTCTTT. Translated: CASSFHGSEAFF.

This clone is a singleton in its sample. This chain connects TRBV6-5 to TRBJ1-2; D gene unclear. The CDR3 runs to 11 residues. CDR1 is MNHEY and CDR2 is SVGAGI in the germline V gene. Trimming left V 7 bases short and J 8 bases short, with 11 bases between. The CDR3 here is CASKGNGGYTF. DNA for the CDR3: TGTGCCAGCAAGGGAAACGGCGGCTACACCTTC.

This rearrangement joins TRBV11-1 to TRBJ2-1; D gene uncertain. The CDR3 sequence is 14 residues long. CDR1 and CDR2 from the germline V gene are SGHAT and FQDESV (reference sequence). V dropped 7 bases and J dropped 5 bases, with 15 bases sitting between them. CDR3: CASKLGWAHNEQFF. CDR3 nucleotide sequence: TGTGCCAGCAAGCTGGGCTGGGCACACAATGAGCAGTTCTTC.

The rearrangement joins TRBV28 to TRBJ2-7, with D possibly matching TRBD2 (6 bases). CDR3 size: 13 residues. V lost 7 bases to trimming and J lost 4 bases, with 14 bases between them. Germline V lookup: CDR1 MDHEN, CDR2 SYDVKM. The CDR3, as DNA: TGTGCCAGCACCTGGGGGGACGCATACGAGCAGTACTTC. This sequence encodes CASTWGDAYEQYF.

This chain joins TRBV7-2 and TRBJ2-1; no definite D call. Germline-derived CDR1 and CDR2 are SGHTA and FQGNSA. V was trimmed by 4 bases and J by 3 bases, leaving 16 bases between them. This CDR3 has 16 residues. The CDR3 protein is CASSYNPQPFYNEQFF. The CDR3 DNA is TGTGCCAGCAGCTACAACCCACAGCCCTTCTACAATGAGCAGTTCTTC.

This sequence joins TRBV10-1 and TRBJ1-2; 7 bases align to TRBD1. V was clipped by 1 base and J by 0 bases; unmatched bases: 5. Germline V CDR1 and CDR2: WNHNN, SYGVQD (reference sequence). The CDR3 covers 16 residues. CDR3 region: CASSEYRGRSNYGYTF. The DNA for the CDR3 is TGCGCCAGCAGTGAGTATAGGGGGCGTTCTAACTATGGCTACACCTTC.

V gene TRBV6-1 combines with J gene TRBJ2-7; D might be TRBD2 (5 bases). The length of the CDR3 is 14 residues. Germline V gene lookup returns CDR1 MNHNS and CDR2 SASEGT. V dropped 8 bases and J dropped 6 bases, with 20 bases sitting between them. CDR3 amino acids: CASLPGSTTVEQYF. In nucleotides, the CDR3 is TGTGCCAGCCTTCCGGGATCGACTACGGTCGAGCAGTACTTC.

The genes are TRBV7-9 and TRBJ2-2; the D is unclear. Germline CDR1 is SEHNR and CDR2 is FQNEAQ (reference sequence). This CDR3 is 12 amino acids long. Trimming shortened V by 2 bases and J by 6 bases, and 4 bases separated the two germline ends. The CDR3 nucleotides read TGTGCCAGCAGCTTATCTTCCGGGGAGCTGTTTTTT. Translating it yields CASSLSSGELFF.

The chain carries TRBV6-1 and TRBJ2-7; D tentatively reads TRBD1 or TRBD2 (5 bases each). With 6 bases removed from V and 3 bases from J, the gap between germline ends came to 12 bases. This CDR3 is 13 amino acids long. From germline, CDR1 is MNHNS and CDR2 SASEGT. CDR3 in DNA: TGTGCCAGCAGCCGGGACGGCATCTACGAGCAGTACTTC. As protein: CASSRDGIYEQYF.

The chain combines TRBV5-4 with TRBJ2-5, with D unresolved. The V end was cut by 3 bases, the J end by 1 base, with 13 bases between. The CDR3 totals 15 residues. Germline CDR1 SGHNT, CDR2 YYREEE (reference sequence). In DNA form, the CDR3 reads TGTGCCAGCAGCTCGCCCCGCATGCTCCAAGAGACCCAGTACTTC. It yields the protein CASSSPRMLQETQYF.

This clone has just one count. The chain combines TRBV19 with TRBJ2-7; 8 nucleotides agree with TRBD1. CDR3 length: 14 residues. V shed 0 bases and J 4 bases; nucleotides not matched to a gene: 2. Germline V gene lookup returns CDR1 LNHDA and CDR2 SQIVND (reference sequence). This CDR3 is CASSIEQGAYEQYF. The CDR3 DNA is TGTGCCAGTAGTATAGAGCAGGGGGCGTACGAGCAGTACTTC. Full variable domain (remainder filled in from reference TRBV19 and TRBJ2-7): DGGITQSPKYLFRKEGQNVTLSCEQNLNHDAMYWYRQDPGQGLRLIYYSQIVNDFQKGDIAEGYSVSREKKESFPLTVTSAQKNPTAFYLCASSIEQGAYEQYFGPGTRLTVT.

This chain links TRBV5-1 with TRBJ2-3, with 8 nucleotides matching TRBD2. The CDR3 runs 13 residues. V lost 4 bases to trimming and J lost 5 bases; unmatched junction nucleotides: 3. Germline CDR1 and CDR2: SGHRS and YFSETQ. CDR3 bases: TGCGCCAGCAGCCTGAGCGGGGGAGATACGCAGTATTTT. Translating gives CASSLSGGDTQYF.

Here the CDR3 reads CASSLGREGAYEQYF. The CDR3 DNA reads as TGTGCCAGCAGCTTGGGTCGGGAGGGAGCCTACGAGCAGTACTTC. The gene calls are TRBV5-4 and TRBJ2-5; 8 bases agree with TRBD2. The end of the DNA aligns better with TRBJ2-7, so the J call may be wrong. CDR1 and CDR2 from the germline V gene are SGHNT and YYREEE (reference sequence). This CDR3 comprises 15 residues.

The gene calls are TRBV10-3 and TRBJ1-1; D is undetermined. Looked up from germline, CDR1 is ENHRY and CDR2 is SYGVKD. V was clipped by 2 bases and J by 9 bases, with 10 bases between them. The CDR3 consists of 12 residues. The CDR3 region has the DNA TGTGCCATCAGTGAGCCCCGTTCTCAAGCTTTCTTT. Residues: CAISEPRSQAFF.

The J gene is TRBJ2-3, the V gene TRBV5-1; tentative D call: TRBD1 (6 bases). Germline loops: CDR1 SGHRS, CDR2 YFSETQ. V shed 4 bases and J shed 2 bases, with 11 bases lying between them. The CDR3 covers 14 residues. For the CDR3, the DNA is TGCGCCAGCAGCAGTGGACAGTACACAGATACGCAGTATTTT. Its translation: CASSSGQYTDTQYF.

The genes are TRBV27 and TRBJ2-7, with D perhaps matching TRBD2 (5 bases). Trimming stripped 5 bases from V and 4 bases from J, with 18 bases between. The CDR3 consists of 15 residues. Looked up from germline, CDR1 is MNHEY and CDR2 is SMNVEV (reference sequence). The CDR3 sequence is CASSSSPSPGYEQYF. The CDR3 DNA sequence: TGTGCCAGCAGTAGCTCTCCATCGCCGGGGTACGAGCAGTACTTC.